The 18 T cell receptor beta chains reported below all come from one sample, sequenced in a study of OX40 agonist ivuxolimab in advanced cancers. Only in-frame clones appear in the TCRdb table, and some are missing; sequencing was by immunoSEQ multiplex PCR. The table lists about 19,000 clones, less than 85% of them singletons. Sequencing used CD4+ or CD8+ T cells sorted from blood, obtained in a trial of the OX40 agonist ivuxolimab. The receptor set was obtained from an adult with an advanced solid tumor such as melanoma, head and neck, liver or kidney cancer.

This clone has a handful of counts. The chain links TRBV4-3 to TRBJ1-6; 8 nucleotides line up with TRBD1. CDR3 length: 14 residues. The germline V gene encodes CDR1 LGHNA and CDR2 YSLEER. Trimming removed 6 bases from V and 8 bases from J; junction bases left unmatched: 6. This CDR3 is CASSHDRGHSPLHF. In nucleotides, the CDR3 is TGCGCCAGCAGTCACGACAGGGGTCATTCACCCCTCCACTTT.

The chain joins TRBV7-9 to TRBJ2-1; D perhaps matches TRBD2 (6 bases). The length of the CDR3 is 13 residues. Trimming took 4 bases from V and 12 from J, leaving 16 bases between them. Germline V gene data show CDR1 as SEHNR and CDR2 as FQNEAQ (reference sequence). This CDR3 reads CASSSRDSPRQFF. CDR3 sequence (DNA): TGTGCCAGCAGCTCCCGGGACTCCCCTCGGCAGTTCTTC.

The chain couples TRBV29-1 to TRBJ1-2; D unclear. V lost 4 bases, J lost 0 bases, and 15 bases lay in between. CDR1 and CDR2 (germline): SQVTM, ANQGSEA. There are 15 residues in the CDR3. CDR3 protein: CSVGFPENPNYGYTF. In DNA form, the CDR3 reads TGCAGCGTTGGATTCCCCGAGAATCCTAACTATGGCTACACCTTC. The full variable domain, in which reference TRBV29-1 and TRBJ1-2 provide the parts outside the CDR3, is SAVISQKPSRDICQRGTSLTIQCQVDSQVTMMFWYRQQPGQSLTLIATANQGSEATYESGFVIDKFPISRPNLTFSTLTVSNMSPEDSSIYLCSVGFPENPNYGYTFGSGTRLTVV.

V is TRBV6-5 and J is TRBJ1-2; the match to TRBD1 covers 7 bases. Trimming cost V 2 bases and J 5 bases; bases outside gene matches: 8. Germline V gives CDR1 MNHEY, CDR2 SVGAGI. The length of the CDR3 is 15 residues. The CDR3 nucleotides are TGTGCCAGCAGTTACCTATCCGGGACAGAATATGGCTACACCTTC. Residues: CASSYLSGTEYGYTF.

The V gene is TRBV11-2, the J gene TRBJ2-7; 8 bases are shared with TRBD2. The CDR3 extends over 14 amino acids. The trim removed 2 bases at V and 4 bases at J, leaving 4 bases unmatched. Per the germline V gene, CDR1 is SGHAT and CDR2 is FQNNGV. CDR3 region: CASSLKRETYEQYF. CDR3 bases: TGTGCCAGCAGCTTAAAGCGGGAGACTTACGAGCAGTACTTC.

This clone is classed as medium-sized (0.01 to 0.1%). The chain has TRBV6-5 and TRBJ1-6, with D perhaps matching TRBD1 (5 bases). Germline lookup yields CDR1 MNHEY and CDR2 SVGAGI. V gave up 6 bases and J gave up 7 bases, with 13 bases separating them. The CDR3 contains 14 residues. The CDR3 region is CASRQPGRNSPLHF. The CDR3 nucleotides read TGTGCCAGCAGACAACCGGGACGGAATTCACCCCTCCACTTT.

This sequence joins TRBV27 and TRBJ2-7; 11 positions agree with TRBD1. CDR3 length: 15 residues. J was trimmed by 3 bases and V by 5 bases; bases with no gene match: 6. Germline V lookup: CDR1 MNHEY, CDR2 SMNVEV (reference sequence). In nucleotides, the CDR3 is TGTGCCAGCAGTAAATCCGGGACAGGGGGCTACGAGCAGTACTTC. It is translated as CASSKSGTGGYEQYF.

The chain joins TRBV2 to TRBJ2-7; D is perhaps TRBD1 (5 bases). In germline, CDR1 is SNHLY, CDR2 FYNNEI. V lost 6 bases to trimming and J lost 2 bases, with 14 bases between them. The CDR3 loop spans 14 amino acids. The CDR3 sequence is CASRAIDSAYEQYF. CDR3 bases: TGTGCCAGCAGAGCTATAGACAGCGCCTACGAGCAGTACTTC. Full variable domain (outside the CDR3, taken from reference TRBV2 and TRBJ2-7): EPEVTQTPSHQVTQMGQEVILRCVPISNHLYFYWYRQILGQKVEFLVSFYNNEISEKSEIFDDQFSVERPDGSNFTLKIRSTKLEDSAMYFCASRAIDSAYEQYFGPGTRLTVT.

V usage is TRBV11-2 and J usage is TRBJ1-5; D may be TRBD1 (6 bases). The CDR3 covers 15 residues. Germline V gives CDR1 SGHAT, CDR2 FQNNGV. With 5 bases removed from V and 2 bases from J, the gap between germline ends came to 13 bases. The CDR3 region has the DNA TGTGCCAGCAGCCCACAGGGTAGGGGCAATCAGCCCCAGCATTTT. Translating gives CASSPQGRGNQPQHF. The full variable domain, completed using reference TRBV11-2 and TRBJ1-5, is EAGVAQSPRYKIIEKRQSVAFWCNPISGHATLYWYQQILGQGPKLLIQFQNNGVVDDSQLPKDRFSAERLKGVDSTLKIQPAKLEDSAVYLCASSPQGRGNQPQHFGDGTRLSIL.

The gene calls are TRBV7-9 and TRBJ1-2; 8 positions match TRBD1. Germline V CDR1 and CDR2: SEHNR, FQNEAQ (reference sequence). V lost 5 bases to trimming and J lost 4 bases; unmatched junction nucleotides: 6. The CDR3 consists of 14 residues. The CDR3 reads CASSPGTGGYGYTF. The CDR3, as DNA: TGTGCCAGCAGCCCGGGGACAGGAGGCTATGGCTACACCTTC.

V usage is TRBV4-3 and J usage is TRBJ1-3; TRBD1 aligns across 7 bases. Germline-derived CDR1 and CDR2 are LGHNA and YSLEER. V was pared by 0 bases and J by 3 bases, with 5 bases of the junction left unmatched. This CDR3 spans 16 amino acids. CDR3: CASSQDNRGYGNTIYF. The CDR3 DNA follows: TGCGCCAGCAGCCAAGATAACAGGGGATATGGAAACACCATATATTTT.

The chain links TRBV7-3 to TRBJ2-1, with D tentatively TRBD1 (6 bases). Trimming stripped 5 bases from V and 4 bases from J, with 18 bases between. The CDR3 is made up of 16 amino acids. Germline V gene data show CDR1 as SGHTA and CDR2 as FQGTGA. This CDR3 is CASSPGQTPRYNEQFF. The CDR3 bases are TGTGCCAGCAGCCCGGGACAAACCCCCCGATACAATGAGCAGTTCTTC. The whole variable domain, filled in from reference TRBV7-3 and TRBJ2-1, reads GAGVSQTPSNKVTEKGKYVELRCDPISGHTALYWYRQSLGQGPEFLIYFQGTGAADDSGLPNDRFFAVRPEGSVSTLKIQRTERGDSAVYLCASSPGQTPRYNEQFFGPGTRLTVL.

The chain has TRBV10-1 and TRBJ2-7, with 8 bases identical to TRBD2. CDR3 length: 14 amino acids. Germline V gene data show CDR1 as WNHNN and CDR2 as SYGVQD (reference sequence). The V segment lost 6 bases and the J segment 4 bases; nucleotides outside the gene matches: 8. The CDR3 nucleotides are TGCGCCAGCAGCCCCGGGACTAGATCGTACGAGCAGTACTTC. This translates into CASSPGTRSYEQYF.

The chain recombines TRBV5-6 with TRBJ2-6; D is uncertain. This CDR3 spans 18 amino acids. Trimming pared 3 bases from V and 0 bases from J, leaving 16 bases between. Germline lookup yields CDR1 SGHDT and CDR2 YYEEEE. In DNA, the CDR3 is TGTGCCAGCAGCTATGTCGGGCCATACTACTCTGGGGCCAACGTCCTGACTTTC. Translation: CASSYVGPYYSGANVLTF. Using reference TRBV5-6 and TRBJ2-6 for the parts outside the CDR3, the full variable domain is DAGVTQSPTHLIKTRGQQVTLRCSPKSGHDTVSWYQQALGQGPQFIFQYYEEEERQRGNFPDRFSGHQFPNYSSELNVNALLLGDSALYLCASSYVGPYYSGANVLTFGAGSRLTVL.

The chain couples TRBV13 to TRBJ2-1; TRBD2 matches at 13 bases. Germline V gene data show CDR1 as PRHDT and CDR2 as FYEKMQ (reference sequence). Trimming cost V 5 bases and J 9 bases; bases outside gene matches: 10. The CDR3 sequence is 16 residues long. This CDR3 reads CASSGLTSGRASEQFF. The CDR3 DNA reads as TGTGCCAGCAGCGGACTAACTAGCGGGAGGGCCTCTGAGCAGTTCTTC. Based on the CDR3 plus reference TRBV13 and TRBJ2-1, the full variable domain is AAGVIQSPRHLIKEKRETATLKCYPIPRHDTVYWYQQGPGQDPQFLISFYEKMQSDKGSIPDRFSAQQFSDYHSELNMSSLELGDSALYFCASSGLTSGRASEQFFGPGTRLTVL.

The CDR3 nucleotides read TGTGCCAGCAGCTTGGGTGGGAGCGACTATGGCTACACCTTC. This gives the protein CASSLGGSDYGYTF. This chain connects TRBV5-4 to TRBJ1-2; no firm D call. Germline V CDR1 and CDR2: SGHNT, YYREEE (reference sequence). This CDR3 comprises 14 residues. Trimming took 0 bases from V and 3 from J, leaving 9 bases between them.

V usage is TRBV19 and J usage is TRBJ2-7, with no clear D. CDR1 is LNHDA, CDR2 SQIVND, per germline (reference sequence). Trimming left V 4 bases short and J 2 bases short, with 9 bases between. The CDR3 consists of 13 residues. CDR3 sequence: CASSKGDTYEQYF. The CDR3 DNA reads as TGTGCCAGTAGTAAGGGCGATACCTACGAGCAGTACTTC.

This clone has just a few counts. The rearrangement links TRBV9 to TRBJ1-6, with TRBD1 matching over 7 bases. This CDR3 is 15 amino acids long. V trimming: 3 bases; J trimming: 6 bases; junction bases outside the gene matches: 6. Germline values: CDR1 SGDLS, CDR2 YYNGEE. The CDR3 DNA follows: TGTGCCAGCAGCGCTACAGGGGAGGCTAATTCACCCCTCCACTTT. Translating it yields CASSATGEANSPLHF.